Described below is a single TCR beta chain sequence and its context. Per germline, CDR1 SGHDN and CDR2 FVKESK. Deletions cut 4 bases from V and 5 bases from J, with 12 bases between. This CDR3 comprises 14 residues. This sample was included in a study of blood T cell repertoires in COVID-19. Study as a whole: All recovered Cohort 3 donors got two negative PCRs, got clearance, or saw symptom resolution. PBMCs, B-cell-depleted T cells, or T cells provided the cDNA or gDNA that made up the material.

The repertoire was sequenced with immunoSEQ multiplex PCR; TCRdb's copy has only in-frame clones and lacks some. The profile shows approximately 250,000 clones, around 90% of them singletons. The rearrangement links TRBV14 to TRBJ2-1; possible D gene TRBD2, 5 bases. The sequencing input was PBMCs or T cells enriched from blood (not recorded which). This sequence originates from a woman between 55 and 75 years old in a cohort exposed to, infected with or recovered from COVID-19 (not recorded which). The CDR3, as DNA: TGTGCCAGCAGCCTCCGGGGTCTTGACAATGAGCAGTTCTTC. Its translation: CASSLRGLDNEQFF.